This TCR beta chain was retrieved from a study of cytomegalovirus exposure and HLA in healthy donors. Both 60 Vbeta primers and 13 Jbeta primers went into the PCR. TCRdb's copy holds only in-frame clones and misses some; the assay was immunoSEQ multiplex PCR. The data contain around 200,000 clones, 77% of them singletons. Germline CDR1 reads SGHRS; CDR2 reads YFSETQ. The CDR3 contains 15 residues. With respect to this clone: Antigen: not known. The junction differs from germline at one of its ends, possibly a read error.

Study results and limitations: It was assumed in the presence/absence analyses that sequencing depth was roughly uniform across donors. Some highly shared sequence variants likely arose as a pipeline artifact. In an earlier analysis, most TCR beta V segments were productive about 90% or about 30% of the time.

Sequenced sample: PBMCs. This clonotype originated in an older woman in good health and CMV-seropositive. The chain uses TRBV5-1 and TRBJ2-7; 11 bases are shared with TRBD2. CDR3 region: CASSHRLAGTYEQCF. For the CDR3, the DNA is TGCGCCAGCAGCCACCGACTAGCGGGAACCTACGAGCAGTGCTTC.